This T cell receptor (beta chain) emerged from a study of cytomegalovirus exposure and HLA in healthy donors (dated 2017 in TCRdb). Notes on the research overall: An earlier analysis of roughly 570 of the donors reported about 280 Gb of sequence data and roughly 120 million unique TCR beta sequences obtained from around 170 million T cells. About 280 gigabases of sequencing data and around 85 million unique TCR sequences made up an early release that covered some 640 HLA-typed donors. Of the roughly 410 genotyped donors, 65% to 90% were placed in the genetic ancestry cluster associated with self-reported Caucasian donors. The study was designed to test whether signatures of past pathogen exposure could be identified by cataloging public T cell receptors. Using immunosequencing, the study profiled T cell repertoires from about 610 subjects and related those repertoires to cytomegalovirus serostatus. Along with the approximately 700-subject first cohort, a separate validation cohort of over 90 different subjects was used. To predict cytomegalovirus infection status, the study combined high-throughput TCR immunosequencing, statistical association of individual TCRs with disease status, and machine learning. In a later analysis, previously published TCR beta repertoires from 666 donors were re-analyzed and high-resolution HLA genotyping was added so that TCR occurrence patterns could be studied. Rather than using new phenotypic data, the later analysis identified candidate immune exposures from TCR beta sequences and from how often those sequences occurred across donors. An earlier analysis of roughly 580 of the donors used high-throughput TCR beta sequencing to judge whether each TCR beta V gene segment behaved as functional or pseudogenic. Donor age, sex, ethnicity and CMV serostatus were compiled alongside the repertoire data. Genome-wide SNP genotypes for about 55% of the 666 donors were used in a later genetic analysis, which treated that subset as a discovery cohort. All discovery cohort repertoires had been generated using a single sequencing platform. HLA typing included class I and class II loci at four-digit resolution. Typing coverage varied by locus: roughly 620-640 donors for A, B, C, DRB1 and DQB1; around 560 for DQA1; approximately 610 for DPA1; around 490 for DPB1. Roughly five DR-DQ haplotypes were treated as single units for association and clustering because of strong linkage in the cohort. Among around 400 genotyped donors of the cohort, an average of approximately 200,000 unique TCR beta nucleotide sequences was sequenced per donor, of which 15% to 20% were non-productive.

For this clone: It has no known antigen specificity. The record has no base qualities; no much larger clone is one base away.

Library preparation employed the immunoSEQ multiplex PCR assay. For the multiplex PCR, a mixture combining 60 forward primers for TCR Vbeta segments and 13 reverse primers for TCR Jbeta segments was used. Amplification of the CDR3 region of rearranged TCR beta genes was performed with a multiplex PCR assay on genomic DNA. On the Illumina HiSeq System, the amplified TCR beta libraries were sequenced as 87-base-pair reads. The study's own analysis went as follows. In a later analysis, tens of millions of unique TCR beta chains were counted across the roughly 700 repertoires, and roughly 11 million of these chains were shared by at least two donors. Raw reads were error-corrected and collapsed into unique sequences with a nearest-neighbor algorithm that merged closely related sequences to remove PCR and sequencing errors. V, D and J gene segments were assigned by aligning CDR3 sequences to IMGT reference sequences. Each retained sequence needed at least a six-nucleotide match to both a V gene segment and a J gene segment. A rearrangement counted as productive if the CDR3 had no stop codons and remained in frame with V and J, and every other rearrangement counted as non-productive. CDR3 was defined by IMGT convention, running from the second conserved V-encoded cysteine to the conserved J-encoded phenylalanine. Sequences without an unambiguous match to a single V gene segment were excluded from the earlier analysis of approximately 560 of the donors. In an earlier analysis of some 590 of the donors, a V segment was called functional when productive rearrangements were above 56.7%, and segregating when the standard deviation between donors exceeded 5%. To diagnose cytomegalovirus status from the catalog of TCR beta chain sequences, a statistical classification framework was built. V and J gene assignment, in a later analysis, came from comparing TCR nucleotide sequences with IMGT/GENE-DB human TR gene sequences. Using the TCRdist pipeline, a later analysis assigned CDR3 sequences along with most-parsimonious VDJ recombination scenarios. In a later analysis, every TCR beta chain was defined by the combination of its CDR3 amino acid sequence and its V-gene family, and reads without a unique V-gene family were dropped. As a way to deal with suspected cross-contamination and a sequencing artifact, a later analysis dropped 450 to 600 nucleotide sequences that were highly shared and had low generation probability. For each public chain, a later analysis derived a clonal expansion index from normalized ranks of inferred template counts within each repertoire. Generation probabilities in a later analysis came from a VDJ recombination model fitted to out-of-frame rearrangements, and those results were checked against IGoR. In a later analysis, hypergeometric tests were used to score TCR-TCR, TCR-HLA and TCR-CMV co-occurrence, with a repertoire-size bias correction applied to TCR pairs. In a later analysis, false discovery rates were estimated by permuting HLA or CMV assignments 20 times. A later analysis grouped co-occurring TCRs with DBSCAN, adding TCRdist sequence similarity when clustering within HLA-allele-positive subsets. Co-occurrence clustering excluded repertoires with fewer than 30,000 or more than 120,000 public chains, plus five with anomalous nucleotide sharing. Sourced from immuneACCESS, this table was stored by TCRdb with only in-frame sequences that have V and J called. A share of the clones is absent; for the studies checked, an unresolved V gene accounts for under half, and the remainder has no known explanation. The V and J calls and the clone size are those of that table, but D and trimming were determined from the DNA. Present in this sample are around 150,000 clones, 75% of which were seen just once. Clones ranked in the top ten supply around 7.7% of the sample.

Points the paper makes about the study in general: At a false discovery rate of 0.05, a later analysis linked around 17,000 TCR beta sequences to specific HLA alleles. While some public TCRs were present in many individuals, most TCR sequences turned up only very rarely across donors. When HLA alleles, especially DR and DQ, strongly co-occurred, attributing TCR associations to individual alleles was difficult. A total of 150 to 200 TCR beta chains were listed by the study as associated with cytomegalovirus. The presence/absence analyses assumed that sequencing depth was roughly uniform across donors, and that assumption may not be true. Most CMV-associated TCR beta chains appeared to be HLA-restricted in a later analysis, and the HLA associations seemed to be driven largely by CMV exposure. Some IMGT-functional V segments, including TRBV6-2 and TRBV6-3, could not be told apart with the 87-base-pair reads, so those segments were excluded. A cluster of highly shared sequence variants was judged likely to be a technical artifact of the sequencing pipeline. Cytomegalovirus status was reported to be diagnosed by the classifier with high specificity and sensitivity in both the original and validation cohorts. According to a later genetic analysis, donors in an Asian-associated ancestry cluster had fewer N-insertions in productive TCRs than the approximately 630-donor mean. This cohort had only TCR beta chains sequenced, and the lack of alpha or paired-chain data limited which features could be detected. In a later analysis, HLA-associated TCR beta chains were found to be more clonally expanded and to have lower generation probabilities than equally common non-associated chains. Because counts were too low, seventeen rarely observed V segments, including chromosome 9 orphons, were excluded from the earlier analysis of several hundred of the donors. In a later analysis, the rate of TCR association differed among HLA loci, with DRB1 alleles having the most associated TCRs and HLA-C alleles having the fewest. Linkage disequilibrium might explain the correlated functional status among segregating V segments, but an unknown experimental factor could not be excluded. For the cohort, immune exposure information was limited to CMV serostatus. Because HLA typing was unavailable for some donors at each locus, only the typed subset was used in association tests. In an earlier analysis of more than 450 of the donors, most TCR beta V segments were observed in productive rearrangements about 87% or about 30% of the time, broadly matching IMGT annotations. A later genetic analysis associated a missense DCLRE1C variant with V-gene and J-gene trimming of TCR beta chains, and an independent cohort replicated the association. A further reported finding was that TCR beta sequences accurately predicted the HLA-A and HLA-B alleles for most subjects in the first cohort. Several of the top co-occurrence clusters appeared to be linked to parvovirus B19, influenza, CMV and Epstein-Barr virus, according to a later analysis. According to the authors, the approach could potentially be generalized to other disease states and immunological phenotypes. A few of the identified cytomegalovirus-associated TCR beta chains were confirmed in vitro to be specific for cytomegalovirus antigens.

In total, 500 to 700 healthy bone marrow donors made up the cohort. At the time of sampling, every cohort member was nominally healthy, though immune exposures that went unrecorded were likely present. The donor tested CMV seropositive and was one of the 289 seropositive cohort members. Each donor provided a peripheral blood sample, and peripheral blood mononuclear cells were used for TCR beta sequencing. The Qiagen DNeasy Blood Extraction Kit was used to extract genomic DNA from the blood cell samples. The germline V gene specifies SGHTA as CDR1 and FQGNSA as CDR2. Trimming takes 0 bases from V and 4 bases from J, and the germline ends sit 12 bases apart. Taken from cysteine to phenylalanine, the CDR3 has 15 residues. The entry retains the CDR3 DNA only, 45 bases that are in frame from base 1.

The clonotype comes from a woman aged 40 to 50 in good health and CMV-seropositive. Material for sequencing was PBMCs. This chain joins TRBV7-2 to TRBJ1-1; the D region possibly corresponds to TRBD1 (6 bases align). The nucleotide sequence reads TGTGCCAGCAGCTTAGCGAAGGGGGGGCTCACTGAAGCTTTCTTT. It translates to CASSLAKGGLTEAFF. The CDR3 plus the reference TRBV7-2 and TRBJ1-1 genes for the other parts give the full variable domain: GAGVSQSPSNKVTEKGKDVELRCDPISGHTALYWYRQSLGQGLEFLIYFQGNSAPDKSGLPSDRFSAERTGGSVSTLTIQRTQQEDSAVYLCASSLAKGGLTEAFFGQGTRLTVV.